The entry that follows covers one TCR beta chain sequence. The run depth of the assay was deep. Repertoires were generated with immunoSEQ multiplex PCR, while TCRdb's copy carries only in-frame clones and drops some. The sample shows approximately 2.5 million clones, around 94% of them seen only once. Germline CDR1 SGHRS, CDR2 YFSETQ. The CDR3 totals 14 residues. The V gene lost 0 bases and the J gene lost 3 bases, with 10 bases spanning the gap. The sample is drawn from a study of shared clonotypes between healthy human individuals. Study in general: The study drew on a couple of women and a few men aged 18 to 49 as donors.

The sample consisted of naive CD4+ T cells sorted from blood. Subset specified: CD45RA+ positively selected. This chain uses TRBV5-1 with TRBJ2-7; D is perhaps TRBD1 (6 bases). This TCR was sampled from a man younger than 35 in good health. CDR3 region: CASSLETGDYEQYF. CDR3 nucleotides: TGCGCCAGCAGCTTGGAGACAGGCGACTACGAGCAGTACTTC. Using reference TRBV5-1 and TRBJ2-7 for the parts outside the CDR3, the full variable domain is KAGVTQTPRYLIKTRGQQVTLSCSPISGHRSVSWYQQTPGQGLQFLFEYFSETQRNKGNFPGRFSGRQFSNSRSEMNVSTLELGDSALYLCASSLETGDYEQYFGPGTRLTVT.